This T cell receptor beta chain is from a study of PD-1 blockade in classical Hodgkin lymphoma. Each patient experienced a relapse that followed autologous stem cell transplantation, and brentuximab vedotin exposure varied. By magnetic negative selection, CD4+ T cells were purified from thawed PBMCs. Reported best responses ranged across complete response, partial response or progressive disease. The ends lost 10 bases at V and 4 bases at J; junction bases unmatched: 16. This CDR3 has 16 amino acids. Germline CDR1 and CDR2: LNHDA and SQIVND (reference sequence). The method was immunoSEQ multiplex PCR; TCRdb's version includes in-frame clones alone and lacks a portion of them. The table shows roughly 31,000 clones, with around 86% occurring only once.

The V gene is TRBV19, the J gene TRBJ1-5, with TRBD1 matching 7 bases. The receptor was isolated from a human donor with classical Hodgkin lymphoma. The input for sequencing was CD4+ T cells from blood, taken at baseline. The CDR3 loop reads CATQQFTGVWNQPQHF. The CDR3 nucleotides are TGTGCCACTCAGCAATTCACAGGGGTATGGAATCAGCCCCAGCATTTT.